The clone carrying this T cell receptor (beta chain) turned up a few times. No antigen is known for it. Whole blood that had not been fractionated was the source of extracted total RNA. The record originates from a study of human T cells and chemical hapten exposure. Study results and limitations: DPC sensitization left the count of TCRs above 1 in 1000 unchanged.

Germline CDR1 SGHRS, CDR2 YFSETQ. The CDR3 spans 15 residues. J gave up 3 bases and V 4 bases, and 9 bases lay outside the gene matches. The library labeled individual cDNA molecules by adding unique molecular identifiers to them. From the 5' RACE reads, TCRdb called clonotypes with MiXCR, one entry per CDR3 protein. The data contain 150,000 or so distinct CDR3 sequences, 3.5% to 5% of them singletons. This clonotype was obtained from a female donor in good health. This sequence joins TRBV5-1 and TRBJ1-1, with 7 positions matching TRBD1. CDR3 nucleotides: TGCGCCAGCAGCGTGACAGGGAGTCCAGACACTGAAGCTTTCTTT. It yields the protein CASSVTGSPDTEAFF.